The TCR beta chain described here comes from a study of vaccination and CD4 T cells after COVID-19 (dated by TCRdb to 2021 to 2024). With respect to the entire study: SARS-CoV-2 positivity had been established in the convalescent patients by nasal swab PCR, and mild disease was recorded in some 10 of these patients and severe disease in one. Post-COVID blood samples from convalescent patients were collected a median of about 100 days after diagnosis, with a range of 35 to 161 days. Overlapping spike peptide pools from SARS-CoV-2 and from the common cold coronaviruses HCoV-NL63, HCoV-OC43 and HCoV-229E were used as culture stimuli. The time from the second vaccine dose to post-vaccine blood sampling had a median of roughly 70 days and ranged from about 14 to 250 days. As controls, cultures received a CEFX viral epitope pool (the positive control), an HIV-1 Nef peptide pool (the negative control), or no peptide at all. In the convalescent cohort there were six males and four females, among whom were two Hispanic individuals, seven Caucasians, two Asians and one multiracial person. The spike-specific CD4+ TCR repertoire was compared before and after mRNA vaccination in around ten COVID-19 convalescent patients and a few infection-naive healthy vaccine recipients. Each participant got two doses of either the Pfizer-BioNTech BNT162b2 vaccine (n=8) or the Moderna mRNA-1273 vaccine (n=2). Broader findings and caveats from the paper: The number of convalescent patients in the study was relatively small, and the study did not examine early timepoints following natural infection. Of the vaccine-specific clones found in convalescent patients, nearly all (304 of 307) were mono-reactive for SARS-CoV-2 spike instead of being cross-reactive with common cold coronaviruses. The median number of SARS-CoV-2-reactive clonotypes rose from approximately 20 after infection to roughly 40 after vaccination, but the change was not significant. In convalescent patients, a median approximately 83% of post-vaccine SARS-CoV-2-reactive clones were detected only after vaccination, and vaccine-specific priming was suggested by this finding.

As to this clonotype: This receptor's antigen is unknown. No per-base quality is available; no much larger clone lies one base away.

Sample treatment or condition, as interpreted from the label and publication: roughly 10-day PBMC culture with coronavirus spike peptide pools or control peptides (ViraFEST assay). The ViraFEST assay was used in the study, in which antigen-specific T cells were expanded with peptide pools and expanded clonotypes were subsequently identified by TCR sequencing. The convalescent patients' positive SARS-CoV-2 PCR tests fell between March and December 2020, which was before the Alpha, Beta and Delta variants emerged in the United States. PBMCs were cultured at roughly 1.9 million per well in IMDM supplemented with roughly 5% human AB serum and about 10 IU/ml IL-2, with approximately 9.5 ug/ml peptide pools added. Half of the culture medium was replaced with fresh IL-2-containing medium on days 3 and 7. After 10 days of culture, CD4+ T cells were isolated by negative selection using the EasySep CD4+ T cell isolation kit. Ficoll-Paque Plus gradient centrifugation was used to isolate PBMCs from whole blood, and the isolated PBMCs were then either used fresh or cryopreserved at -140C. Culture conditions were generally each tested in triplicate wells.

Preparation of the library involved PCR. TCR sequencing of DNA from cultured CD4+ T cells used the Oncomine TCR Beta short-read assay at the Johns Hopkins FTIC core. The QIAamp micro DNA kit was used to extract genomic DNA from the cultured CD4+ T cells. Oncomine TCR Beta libraries from cultured CD4+ T cells were pooled using unique dual indexes and sequenced on an Illumina iSeq 100. The authors processed their data as follows. Non-productive sequences were removed, and CDR3s not starting with C, not ending with F or W, or shorter than 7 amino acids were discarded. Antigen-specific clonotypes were identified using the MANAFEST web application through comparison of peptide-stimulated wells with reference and other culture wells. To be called positive, a clone needed an FDR below 0.05, an odds ratio above 5, and a productive frequency above 0.1% in at least two of three replicate wells. A clonotype was classed as cross-reactive if the clonotype showed significant expansion both in SARS-CoV-2 spike wells and in at least one common cold coronavirus spike condition. Similarity between CDR3 sequences was evaluated in R version 3.6.1 using Levenshtein distances (stringdist) and unrooted phylogenetic trees (ape). TCRdb trimmed the raw reads at Q25, called clones with MiXCR and kept productive beta chains. Records with the same CDR3 protein are collapsed into one entry carrying the most frequent genes and DNA. None of the V and J calls come from the authors' own analysis; TCRdb made them. The sample table shows about 17,000 distinct CDR3 sequences, and roughly 29% are seen once. The ten top clones hold 15% of the sample.

The CDR3 runs 15 amino acids, cysteine and phenylalanine included. The retained sequence is limited to the CDR3, 45 bases, with the frame set at the first base. V lost 5 bases and J lost 9 bases; the stretch between them is 19 bases long. Sequences SGHTA (CDR1) and FQGNSA (CDR2) are obtained from the germline V gene. The TCR comes from a human donor with COVID-19. Sequenced input: cultured CD4+ T cells from blood. This receptor chain uses TRBV7-2 and TRBJ2-2; the D gene is perhaps TRBD2, on 5 matching bases. CDR3 loop: CASSPRSGFGRELFF. The sequenced DNA is TGTGCCAGCAGCCCGCGAAGTGGCTTCGGGAGGGAGCTGTTTTTT.